The 16 T cell receptor beta chains below come from one sample, sequenced in a study of T cell changes during pregnancy in multiple sclerosis. Clones were read by immunoSEQ multiplex PCR, and TCRdb kept only the in-frame ones, dropping some. The data show about 52,000 clones, roughly nine tenths seen once. The sample was CD4+ T cells from peripheral blood mononuclear cells, taken before pregnancy. The receptors shown here come from a female donor with multiple sclerosis, enrolled in a pregnancy study.

This rearrangement joins TRBV18 to TRBJ1-2; D uncertain. V lost 9 bases to trimming and J lost 0 bases, with 8 bases between them. The germline V gene has CDR1 KGHSH and CDR2 LQKENI. This CDR3 has 12 amino acids. CDR3 bases: TGTGCCAGTATTCCTACTAACTATGGCTACACCTTC. Translated, it gives CASIPTNYGYTF.

The rearrangement links TRBV5-4 to TRBJ2-2, with TRBD2 matching 10 bases. V lost 1 base to trimming and J lost 4 bases; unmatched junction nucleotides: 4. Germline V gene lookup returns CDR1 SGHNT and CDR2 YYREEE (reference sequence). The CDR3 has 16 amino acids. In DNA, the CDR3 is TGTGCCAGCAGCTTGACTAGCGGGAAAGGCACCGGGGAGCTGTTTTTT. Its translation is CASSLTSGKGTGELFF.

The genes are TRBV5-1 and TRBJ2-7; TRBD2 might be the D (6 bases). The V gene's germline CDR1 is SGHRS and CDR2 YFSETQ. The CDR3 sequence is 17 residues long. Trimming stripped 0 bases from V and 0 bases from J, with 16 bases between. In nucleotides, the CDR3 is TGCGCCAGCAGCTTGGCCCCCGGCGGGAACCCCTCCTACGAGCAGTACTTC. Translated, it gives CASSLAPGGNPSYEQYF. Full variable domain (missing parts from reference TRBV5-1 and TRBJ2-7): KAGVTQTPRYLIKTRGQQVTLSCSPISGHRSVSWYQQTPGQGLQFLFEYFSETQRNKGNFPGRFSGRQFSNSRSEMNVSTLELGDSALYLCASSLAPGGNPSYEQYFGPGTRLTVT.

This rearrangement joins TRBV19 to TRBJ2-1, with D perhaps TRBD1 (7 bases). The CDR3 is made up of 13 amino acids. V was clipped by 3 bases and J by 14 bases, with 17 bases between them. Germline CDR1 LNHDA, CDR2 SQIVND (reference sequence). The CDR3 region has the DNA TGTGCCAGTAGTATTGGTCCGACAGGGAGGAAGTTCTTC. This translates into CASSIGPTGRKFF.

The chain recombines TRBV30 with TRBJ2-4, with 11 bases matching TRBD1. This CDR3 has 13 amino acids. Germline CDR1 is GTSNPN and CDR2 is SVGIG (reference sequence). Trimming took 5 bases from V and 6 from J; bases not matched to a gene: 3. CDR3 bases: TGTGCCTGGGGGACAGGGGGGAGAAACATTCAGTACTTC. Translation gives CAWGTGGRNIQYF.

The CDR3 loop is CASSLGKRGLVSETEAFF. As DNA, the CDR3 is TGTGCCAGCAGCTTAGGGAAACGGGGATTAGTAAGTGAAACTGAAGCTTTCTTT. The V call is TRBV7-9, the J call TRBJ1-1; unclear D gene. Germline lookup yields CDR1 SEHNR and CDR2 FQNEAQ (reference sequence). The CDR3 sequence is 18 residues long. V lost 1 base and J 5 bases, leaving 23 bases between the germline ends.

The chain is built from TRBV11-2 and TRBJ1-1; D uncertain. Germline lookup yields CDR1 SGHAT and CDR2 FQNNGV. Trimming stripped 5 bases from V and 1 base from J, with 11 bases between. This CDR3 is built from 14 residues. CDR3 sequence: CASSPLQSNTEAFF. As DNA, the CDR3 is TGTGCCAGCAGCCCTTTACAGTCGAACACTGAAGCTTTCTTT.

V is TRBV19 and J is TRBJ1-2; D unresolved. CDR1 and CDR2 (germline): LNHDA, SQIVND (reference sequence). The CDR3 loop spans 15 amino acids. With 2 bases removed from V and 3 bases from J, the gap between germline ends came to 13 bases. DNA of the CDR3: TGTGCCAGTAGTATATCGAACGGAGCGGACTATGGCTACACCTTC. It yields the protein CASSISNGADYGYTF.

V and J are TRBV19 and TRBJ2-7; 7 bases are a match to TRBD2. The CDR3 spans 16 residues. V shed 0 bases and J 0 bases; nucleotides not matched to a gene: 5. In germline, CDR1 is LNHDA, CDR2 SQIVND (reference sequence). The CDR3 DNA sequence: TGTGCCAGTAGTATAGATCTTGCGGGAGCCTCCTACGAGCAGTACTTC. Translating gives CASSIDLAGASYEQYF.

The chain links TRBV4-1 to TRBJ2-7; TRBD1 might be the D (5 bases). The CDR3 has 16 residues. The germline V gene has CDR1 MGHRA and CDR2 YSYEKL. The germline V and J ends were trimmed by 0 bases and 4 bases, with 16 bases remaining between them. The CDR3 nucleotides are TGCGCCAGCAGCCAAGAATATCTACAGGCGGAATACGAGCAGTACTTC. This translates into CASSQEYLQAEYEQYF.

This chain uses TRBV27 with TRBJ1-1; 7 bases are a match to TRBD1. The J segment lost 4 bases and the V segment lost 2 bases, leaving 1 base of the junction unmatched. The CDR3 totals 13 residues. The germline gives CDR1 MNHEY, CDR2 SMNVEV (reference sequence). The CDR3 loop is CASSLNRGTEAFF. CDR3 DNA sequence: TGTGCCAGCAGTTTAAACAGGGGCACTGAAGCTTTCTTT.

The chain links TRBV5-6 to TRBJ1-2; D unclear. V dropped 1 base and J dropped 4 bases, with 5 bases sitting between them. Germline CDR1 reads SGHDT; CDR2 reads YYEEEE. CDR3 length equals 12 residues. The CDR3 DNA sequence: TGTGCCAGCAGCTTGTCCAGCTATGGCTACACCTTC. This sequence encodes CASSLSSYGYTF.

This chain uses TRBV5-6 with TRBJ2-7, with TRBD2 identical over 11 bases. This CDR3 has 16 residues. Looked up from germline, CDR1 is SGHDT and CDR2 is YYEEEE. V trimming: 2 bases; J trimming: 3 bases; junction bases outside the gene matches: 7. The CDR3 DNA is TGTGCCAGCAGCTTTCGGACTAGCGGGCAAGACTACGAGCAGTACTTC. Translated: CASSFRTSGQDYEQYF.

The V gene is TRBV5-1, the J gene TRBJ1-2; TRBD1 matches 7 bases. Germline CDR1 SGHRS, CDR2 YFSETQ. V was pared by 4 bases and J by 3 bases, with 3 bases of the junction left unmatched. The CDR3 length is 13 residues. The CDR3 nucleotides read TGCGCCAGCAGCCCAGACAGGGACTATGGCTACACCTTC. It is translated as CASSPDRDYGYTF.

In nucleotides, the CDR3 is TGTGCCAGCAGTAGACAGGGGGCTGGTAACTATGGCTACACCTTC. It is translated as CASSRQGAGNYGYTF. V and J are TRBV28 and TRBJ1-2, with 10 nucleotides matching TRBD1. CDR3 length: 15 amino acids. The J segment lost 1 base and the V segment lost 5 bases, leaving 4 bases of the junction unmatched. Per germline, CDR1 MDHEN and CDR2 SYDVKM.

The chain uses TRBV5-4 and TRBJ2-5; D remains unclear. The CDR3 covers 12 residues. V was shortened by 1 base and J by 6 bases, with 7 bases between the two germline ends. In germline, CDR1 is SGHNT, CDR2 YYREEE (reference sequence). The CDR3 sequence: CASSLNYQTQYF. The DNA for the CDR3 is TGTGCCAGCAGCTTGAACTATCAGACCCAGTACTTC.